The clone carrying this TCR beta chain was picked up a small number of times. Construction of TCR beta libraries relied on iRepertoire HTBI primers and on Arm-PCR targeting CDR3 regions. One entry per CDR3 protein results from TCRdb running MiXCR on the multiplex PCR reads. The table lists fewer than 500,000 distinct CDR3 sequences, 15% to 20% of them singletons. This record comes from a study of regulatory T cells in long-lasting Graves disease. The CDR3 runs to 13 residues. Germline CDR1 SEHNR, CDR2 FQNEAQ (reference sequence). V shed 5 bases, J shed 8 bases, and the junction held 8 bases outside the gene matches. The time point here: newly diagnosed GD, antithyroid drugs for less than 3 months. Construction of the TCR library relied on RNA isolated from PBMCs. The EDTA tubes were filled with around 9.2 milliliters of drawn peripheral blood. The data also belong to a second study, concerning T cells in Graves' hyperthyroidism and ophthalmopathy. Per that paper: Most clonotypes expanded in thyroid above 0.001 were likewise present in blood. Prediction of ophthalmopathy progression came a median around 6.5 months pre-onset.

The receptor was derived from a man aged 35 to 55 with Graves disease. The chain carries TRBV7-9 and TRBJ1-1; 7 nucleotides align to TRBD1. The sample was peripheral blood mononuclear cells (PBMCs), taken at new diagnosis, from a patient treated with antithyroid drugs. CDR3 DNA sequence: TGTGCCAGCAGCCCCCCCAAGGGGGCAGAAGCTTTCTTT. Its protein product is CASSPPKGAEAFF.